Sequencing of this T cell receptor beta chain was carried out in a study of blood T cells in healthy people across ages. Overall study findings and caveats: PBMCs left unsorted prevented a conclusive naive versus antigen-experienced comparison. Possibly, changes in expanded clonotypes were confounded because donor CMV status was unknown.

This clonotype was seen many times. Its antigen is undetermined. PBMCs, at least 7 million per sample, were isolated. A second roughly 7 to 12 cycle PCR used barcoded and J-beta primers. A 12-random-nucleotide template-switch adaptor tagged each cDNA molecule. Via MiXCR, TCRdb re-called the 5' RACE reads, giving one row per CDR3 protein. Among some 790,000 distinct CDR3 sequences listed, under 35% were seen once. The sequenced sample consisted of blood. This receptor was taken from a woman aged 80 or over in good health.

CDR3 residues: CASSQERAGRNEQFF. CDR3 DNA: TGCGCCAGCAGCCAAGAACGAGCAGGGAGGAATGAGCAGTTCTTC. The chain links TRBV4-1 to TRBJ2-1, with D perhaps matching TRBD2 (6 bases). The CDR3 covers 15 residues. Looked up from germline, CDR1 is MGHRA and CDR2 is YSYEKL. Trimming pared 0 bases from V and 7 bases from J, leaving 13 bases between.